The 26 T cell receptor beta chains given below trace back to one sample, sequenced in a study of T cell responses to AZD1222 COVID-19 vaccine. Method: immunoSEQ multiplex PCR; TCRdb's copy keeps in-frame clones and lacks some. The sample contains approximately 150,000 clones, approximately 91% of which appear only once. The sample was peripheral blood, taken 28 days after the second AZD1222 dose. Receptor source: an adult who received the AZD1222 COVID-19 vaccine.

V gene TRBV19 combines with J gene TRBJ2-2, with 8 bases lining up with TRBD1. The germline gives CDR1 LNHDA, CDR2 SQIVND (reference sequence). There are 15 residues in the CDR3. V was clipped by 1 base and J by 7 bases; unmatched bases: 5. The CDR3 nucleotides are TGTGCCAGTAGTATAGGCGGACAGGGCCTCGGGGAGCTGTTTTTT. This gives the protein CASSIGGQGLGELFF.

The chain uses TRBV11-2 and TRBJ1-3; D unclear. Trimming pared 3 bases from V and 4 bases from J, leaving 10 bases between. Germline CDR1 SGHAT, CDR2 FQNNGV. This CDR3 region has 14 residues. CDR3 nucleotides: TGTGCCAGCAGCTTCGGGGTCTCCGGAAACACCATATATTTT. This codes for CASSFGVSGNTIYF.

This clone was seen just once. Other nucleotide sequences from this sample produce the same CDR3. This sequence joins TRBV9 and TRBJ1-1, with D unclear. The CDR3 is 14 residues long. Germline V gene data show CDR1 as SGDLS and CDR2 as YYNGEE. V lost 0 bases to trimming and J lost 1 base, with 7 bases between them. The CDR3 DNA reads as TGTGCCAGCAGCGTAGGGCCAGAGAACACTGAAGCTTTCTTT. Protein product: CASSVGPENTEAFF.

This clone was observed a handful of times. V is TRBV5-5 and J is TRBJ1-1; a possible D gene is TRBD1 (6 bases). Germline V gene data show CDR1 as SGHKS and CDR2 as YYEKEE (reference sequence). The CDR3 has 16 residues. The V end was cut by 4 bases, the J end by 1 base, with 17 bases between. The CDR3 sequence: CASSGGGQGKNTEAFF. The CDR3 nucleotides are TGTGCCAGCAGCGGGGGAGGGCAGGGGAAGAACACTGAAGCTTTCTTT.

This clone appeared a few times. The chain uses TRBV27 and TRBJ2-7; TRBD2 is a possible D gene (6 bases). Germline lookup yields CDR1 MNHEY and CDR2 SMNVEV (reference sequence). The CDR3 contains 14 residues. Trimming removed 2 bases from V and 2 bases from J, with 10 bases in between. The CDR3 DNA reads TGTGCCAGCAGTTTAGCGGAGGGCCCCTACGAGCAGTACTTC. Amino acid sequence: CASSLAEGPYEQYF.

CDR3 amino acids: CAGGGTGPFSPQMNTEAFF. The DNA for the CDR3 is TGTGCCGGGGGGGGGACAGGGCCCTTCTCACCCCAAATGAACACTGAAGCTTTCTTT. The V gene is TRBV28, the J gene TRBJ1-1; 9 nucleotides agree with TRBD1. Germline CDR1 is MDHEN and CDR2 is SYDVKM. CDR3 size: 19 residues. Trimming cost V 11 bases and J 0 bases; bases outside gene matches: 22.

V usage is TRBV12-3 or TRBV12-4 and J usage is TRBJ2-3, with unresolved D. The ends were cut back, 7 bases at V and 10 bases at J, with 18 bases in the middle. The CDR3 has 13 residues. The CDR3 is CASISSMVDAQYF. For the CDR3, the DNA is TGTGCCAGCATTTCTTCAATGGTGGATGCGCAGTATTTT.

V gene TRBV7-2 combines with J gene TRBJ2-7, with 7 positions matching TRBD2. V was pared by 8 bases and J by 3 bases, with 13 bases of the junction left unmatched. Germline V gene lookup returns CDR1 SGHTA and CDR2 FQGNSA. The CDR3 contains 15 residues. This chain's CDR3 is CASRPGGRGYYEQYF. CDR3 nucleotides: TGTGCCAGCCGGCCCGGGGGGAGGGGTTACTACGAGCAGTACTTC.

The V call is TRBV6-1, the J call TRBJ2-1; D is unresolved. The CDR3 consists of 12 residues. V was shortened by 1 base and J by 11 bases, with 9 bases between the two germline ends. Germline V gene lookup returns CDR1 MNHNS and CDR2 SASEGT. The DNA for the CDR3 is TGTGCCAGCAGTGAAGTTGGGGAAAAGCAGTTCTTC. This gives the protein CASSEVGEKQFF.

The table lists this clone with a count of one. This rearrangement joins TRBV18 to TRBJ1-5; weak D call: TRBD1 (5 bases). The CDR3 length is 15 residues. Trimming shortened V by 3 bases and J by 2 bases, and 11 bases separated the two germline ends. The germline V gene has CDR1 KGHSH and CDR2 LQKENI. DNA of the CDR3: TGTGCCAGCTCACCCCCGCCGGGGGGCAATCAGCCCCAGCATTTT. This codes for CASSPPPGGNQPQHF.

The V call is TRBV6-5, the J call TRBJ1-2; 9 positions match TRBD1. The CDR3 totals 15 residues. V lost 5 bases to trimming and J lost 0 bases; unmatched junction nucleotides: 4. Germline assignment: CDR1 MNHEY and CDR2 SVGAGI. The DNA for the CDR3 is TGTGCCAGCAGTAGACGGACAGGGGCTAACTATGGCTACACCTTC. Translated: CASSRRTGANYGYTF.

This chain links TRBV6-5 with TRBJ2-1, with a tentative D call TRBD2 (6 bases). CDR1 is MNHEY and CDR2 is SVGAGI in the germline V gene. V shed 2 bases and J shed 8 bases, with 10 bases lying between them. CDR3 length: 13 residues. The CDR3 loop reads CASSYGGGDEQFF. CDR3 nucleotide sequence: TGTGCCAGCAGTTACGGAGGCGGGGATGAGCAGTTCTTC.

The count of this clone is one. The chain carries TRBV12-3 or TRBV12-4 and TRBJ1-4; D is unclear. The CDR3 consists of 12 residues. The ends were cut back, 1 base at V and 5 bases at J, with 2 bases in the middle. The CDR3 spells CASSLENEKLFF. The CDR3 DNA follows: TGTGCCAGCAGTTTAGAAAATGAAAAACTGTTTTTT.

The chain has TRBV18 and TRBJ2-1, with 7 nucleotides matching TRBD1. Losses at the gene ends were 3 bases for V and 3 bases for J; bases not matched to a gene: 8. CDR1 and CDR2 from the germline V gene are KGHSH and LQKENI. The CDR3 is made up of 16 amino acids. The CDR3 protein is CASSPLHGQDYNEQFF. Here the CDR3 DNA reads TGTGCCAGCTCACCCCTACATGGACAGGACTACAATGAGCAGTTCTTC.

The chain uses TRBV6-5 and TRBJ1-5, with 11 bases lining up with TRBD1. Germline V CDR1 and CDR2: MNHEY, SVGAGI. Unmatched junction bases numbered 0, after V lost 6 bases and J lost 2 bases. This CDR3 comprises 14 residues. The CDR3 coding sequence is TGTGCCAGCAGGGGACAGGGGGGCAATCAGCCCCAGCATTTT. Translated: CASRGQGGNQPQHF.

The V gene is TRBV19, the J gene TRBJ1-5; D is undetermined. The CDR3 spans 15 residues. Trimming took off 4 bases at V and 3 bases at J, with 13 bases between the two ends. Per germline, CDR1 LNHDA and CDR2 SQIVND (reference sequence). CDR3 region: CASSTTKTLNQPQHF. For the CDR3, the DNA is TGTGCCAGTAGTACTACAAAAACCCTCAATCAGCCCCAGCATTTT.

The chain employs TRBV3-1 (or the pseudogene TRBV3-2) and TRBJ1-1; 7 nucleotides line up with TRBD1. Losses at the gene ends were 5 bases for V and 1 base for J; bases not matched to a gene: 4. The CDR3 runs 14 residues. The germline V gene encodes CDR1 LGHDT and CDR2 YNNKEL (reference sequence). The CDR3 sequence is CASSSGQENTEAFF. The CDR3 region has the DNA TGTGCCAGCAGCTCCGGACAGGAGAACACTGAAGCTTTCTTT.

The chain joins TRBV24-1 to TRBJ2-2; 8 nucleotides match TRBD1. CDR3 length: 14 residues. Germline V gene lookup returns CDR1 KGHDR and CDR2 SFDVKD. V was pared by 2 bases and J by 7 bases, with 2 bases of the junction left unmatched. This CDR3 reads CATSDSGGLGELFF. DNA of the CDR3: TGTGCCACCAGTGATTCAGGGGGCCTCGGGGAGCTGTTTTTT.

J is TRBJ1-2 and V is TRBV6-6, with D unresolved. The CDR3 is 16 amino acids. Germline V CDR1 and CDR2: MNHNY, SVGAGI (reference sequence). The V end was cut by 0 bases, the J end by 4 bases, with 15 bases between. The CDR3 DNA is TGTGCCAGCAGTTACTCGAGACAACGCTACGGCTATGGCTACACCTTC. Translated, it gives CASSYSRQRYGYGYTF.

This clone has a single count. The chain is built from TRBV12-3 or TRBV12-4 and TRBJ1-2; perhaps TRBD1 as D (5 bases). V was cut by 1 base and J by 6 bases, with 9 bases left in between. The CDR3 spans 13 residues. The CDR3 DNA sequence: TGTGCCAGCAGTTTAGTGGAGGGGCATGGCTACACCTTC. It specifies CASSLVEGHGYTF.

The chain recombines TRBV12-3 or TRBV12-4 with TRBJ2-1, with unresolved D. CDR3 length equals 13 residues. Trimming removed 7 bases at V and 9 bases at J, with 16 bases between. CDR3 residues: CASKASKRGEQFF. The DNA of the CDR3 is TGTGCCAGCAAAGCCAGCAAGAGAGGTGAGCAGTTCTTC.

This clone was detected once. This rearrangement joins TRBV6-5 to TRBJ1-2; D remains ambiguous. The germline gives CDR1 MNHEY, CDR2 SVGAGI. Trimming took 2 bases from V and 1 from J, leaving 11 bases between them. This CDR3 region has 15 residues. The CDR3 DNA sequence: TGTGCCAGCAGTTACAGGCGAAGTGGTAACTATGGCTACACCTTC. This sequence encodes CASSYRRSGNYGYTF.

The rearrangement joins TRBV10-1 to TRBJ2-7, with 12 bases lining up with TRBD1. The CDR3 length is 14 residues. The V gene end was trimmed by 6 bases and the J gene end by 5 bases; junction bases not matched to a gene: 5. Germline CDR1 reads WNHNN; CDR2 reads SYGVQD (reference sequence). The CDR3 sequence: CASSSGTGGDEQYF. DNA for the CDR3: TGCGCCAGCAGCTCCGGGACAGGGGGCGACGAGCAGTACTTC.

The chain links TRBV19 to TRBJ2-7; D might be TRBD2 (5 bases). The CDR3 loop spans 11 amino acids. From germline, CDR1 is LNHDA and CDR2 SQIVND (reference sequence). Trimming took 6 bases from V and 4 from J, leaving 7 bases between them. CDR3 nucleotides: TGTGCCAGTAGAAGCGGTTACGAGCAGTACTTC. Amino acids: CASRSGYEQYF.

The chain uses TRBV29-1 and TRBJ2-3; 11 bases line up with TRBD2. CDR1 is SQVTM and CDR2 is ANQGSEA in the germline V gene. The V and J ends lost 3 bases and 9 bases, in that order; junction bases with no gene match: 5. CDR3 size: 13 residues. The DNA for the CDR3 is TGCAGCGTTGACCTCAGGACTAGCGGGACGCAGTATTTT. It yields the protein CSVDLRTSGTQYF.

The V and J genes are TRBV15 and TRBJ1-5; D is unclear. The CDR3 length is 14 residues. The ends were cut back, 3 bases at V and 7 bases at J, with 13 bases in the middle. CDR1 is LNHNV, CDR2 YYDKDF, per germline (reference sequence). CDR3 sequence (DNA): TGTGCCACCAGCAGGGACGGCTCAAGCCAGCCCCAGCATTTT. Protein: CATSRDGSSQPQHF.